The source of this T cell receptor beta chain is a study of CD8 T cells in Susac syndrome. After removal of 5 bases from V and 4 bases from J, the junction contained 0 bases not matched to a gene. Germline V gene lookup returns CDR1 LNHDA and CDR2 SQIVND (reference sequence). The CDR3 contains 13 residues. TCR beta from blood CD8+ and CD4+ T cells was sequenced. As controls, healthy donors matched for age and sex were used. The RNA, about 0.45 to 1 ug, was put through reverse transcription using random hexamers. Amplification of TCR beta CDR3 across 54 Vbeta and 13 Jbeta was performed with immunoSEQ multiplex PCR. TCRdb re-called the immunoSEQ multiplex PCR reads with MiXCR, one entry per CDR3 protein. The sample shows roughly 190,000 distinct CDR3 sequences, over 85% of them seen only once.

Sequencing was carried out using CD4+ T cells from PBMCs. The TCR comes from a human donor in good health. The J gene is TRBJ2-2, the V gene TRBV19; 8 positions match TRBD1. CDR3 DNA sequence: TGTGCCAGTAGTGGGACAGGCACCGGGGAGCTGTTTTTT. Translation: CASSGTGTGELFF.